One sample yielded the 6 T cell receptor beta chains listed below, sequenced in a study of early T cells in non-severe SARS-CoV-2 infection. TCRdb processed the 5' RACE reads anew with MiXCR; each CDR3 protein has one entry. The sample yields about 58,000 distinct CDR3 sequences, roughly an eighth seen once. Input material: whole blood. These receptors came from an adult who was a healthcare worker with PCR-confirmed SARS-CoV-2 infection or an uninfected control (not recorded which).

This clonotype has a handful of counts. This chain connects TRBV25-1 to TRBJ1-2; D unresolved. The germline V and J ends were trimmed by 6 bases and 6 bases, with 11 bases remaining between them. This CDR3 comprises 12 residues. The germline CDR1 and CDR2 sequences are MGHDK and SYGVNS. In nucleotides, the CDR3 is TGTGCCAGCAGGGACCAATTTCATGGCTACACCTTC. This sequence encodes CASRDQFHGYTF.

CDR3 bases: TGTGCCAGCAGTCCGCAAAGCGGGAGGACCTACAATGAGCAGTTCTTC. Translating gives CASSPQSGRTYNEQFF. This rearrangement joins TRBV12-3 or TRBV12-4 to TRBJ2-1; TRBD2 aligns across 9 bases. J lost 2 bases, V lost 5 bases, and 7 bases had no gene match. The CDR3 totals 16 residues.

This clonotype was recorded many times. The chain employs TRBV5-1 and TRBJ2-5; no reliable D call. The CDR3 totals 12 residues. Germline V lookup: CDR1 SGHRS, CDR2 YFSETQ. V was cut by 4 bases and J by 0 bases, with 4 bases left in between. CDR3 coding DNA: TGCGCCAGCAGCATCAACCAAGAGACCCAGTACTTC. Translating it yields CASSINQETQYF.

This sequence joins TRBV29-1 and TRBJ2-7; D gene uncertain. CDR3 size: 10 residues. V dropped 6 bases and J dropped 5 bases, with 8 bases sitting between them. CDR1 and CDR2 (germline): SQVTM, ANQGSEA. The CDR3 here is CSVATNEQYF. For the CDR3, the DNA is TGCAGCGTCGCAACGAACGAGCAGTACTTC.

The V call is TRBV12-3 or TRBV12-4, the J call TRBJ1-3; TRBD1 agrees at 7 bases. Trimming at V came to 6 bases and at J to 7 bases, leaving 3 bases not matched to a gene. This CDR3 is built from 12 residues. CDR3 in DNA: TGTGCCAGCAGCCTACAGGGGAACACCATATATTTT. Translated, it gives CASSLQGNTIYF.

The CDR3 DNA reads TGTGCCAGCAGTGTTCCGGGACAGGGAACGTACGAGCAGTACTTC. This translates into CASSVPGQGTYEQYF. The genes are TRBV6-5 and TRBJ2-7, with 9 bases that match TRBD1. V shed 5 bases, J shed 4 bases, and the junction held 9 bases outside the gene matches. This CDR3 has 15 residues. CDR1 is MNHEY, CDR2 SVGAGI, per germline.